The 23 T cell receptor beta chains in this list originate from one sample, sequenced in a study of regulatory T cells in long-lasting Graves disease. Construction of TCR beta libraries relied on iRepertoire HTBI primers and on Arm-PCR targeting CDR3 regions. TCRdb processed the multiplex PCR reads anew with MiXCR; each CDR3 protein has one entry. Of about 660,000 distinct CDR3 sequences listed, about 30% were seen once; the top ten hold around 40%. Regarding time point: persistent/refractory GD, antithyroid drugs over 5 years with positive TRAb. RNA isolated from PBMCs was used to make the TCR library. The sample in question was peripheral blood mononuclear cells (PBMCs), obtained when the disease was refractory, from a patient treated with antithyroid drugs. The receptors originated from a female donor with Graves disease.

This clonotype was detected a few times. The chain employs TRBV7-2 and TRBJ1-5; 9 bases are a match to TRBD1. V lost 5 bases and J lost 7; bases outside the gene matches: 6. The CDR3 consists of 14 residues. CDR1 is SGHTA, CDR2 FQGNSA, per germline. The CDR3 DNA is TGTGCCAGCAGCCGGGACAGGGCGGGGCAGCCCCAGCATTTT. Residues: CASSRDRAGQPQHF.

The chain carries TRBV28 and TRBJ1-5, with 7 bases fitting TRBD1. Losses at the gene ends were 6 bases for V and 1 base for J; bases not matched to a gene: 6. The CDR3 contains 15 residues. CDR1 and CDR2 from the germline V gene are MDHEN and SYDVKM. The CDR3 sequence: CASRTQGRSNQPQHF. The CDR3 region has the DNA TGTGCCAGCAGAACACAGGGGAGGAGCAATCAGCCCCAGCATTTT.

This clonotype showed up many times. The CDR3 DNA sequence: TGTGCCAGCAGAAAAACAGGGAGGGACTACGAGCAGTACTTC. It yields the protein CASRKTGRDYEQYF. V is TRBV11-2 and J is TRBJ2-7; D is possibly TRBD2 (7 bases). Trimming took off 6 bases at V and 3 bases at J, with 15 bases between the two ends. The germline CDR1 and CDR2 sequences are SGHAT and FQNNGV. CDR3 length: 14 residues.

This clonotype has just a few counts. This sequence joins TRBV12-5 and TRBJ2-2; possible D gene TRBD1, 6 bases. The CDR3 contains 15 residues. Between the trimmed V and J ends, which lost 6 bases and 1 base, there was a span of 12 bases. The germline CDR1 and CDR2 sequences are LGHNT and FRNRAP. Here the CDR3 reads CASGSRGKNTGELFF. CDR3 DNA sequence: TGTGCTAGTGGCTCAAGGGGGAAGAACACCGGGGAGCTGTTTTTT. The variable domain in full, completed from reference TRBV12-5 and TRBJ2-2, reads DARVTQTPRHKVTEMGQEVTMRCQPILGHNTVFWYRQTMMQGLELLAYFRNRAPLDDSGMPKDRFSAEMPDATLATLKIQPSEPRDSAVYFCASGSRGKNTGELFFGEGSRLTVL.

This clonotype was recorded many times. This chain joins TRBV12-3 or TRBV12-4 and TRBJ1-1; 8 positions match TRBD1. V was clipped by 6 bases and J by 7 bases; unmatched bases: 7. The length of the CDR3 is 13 residues. This chain's CDR3 is CASRDRDWGEAFF. DNA of the CDR3: TGTGCCAGCAGGGACAGGGACTGGGGTGAAGCTTTCTTT.

The chain combines TRBV28 with TRBJ1-2; 7 bases are a match to TRBD1. V lost 6 bases, J lost 6 bases, and 10 bases stayed unmatched. This CDR3 region has 14 residues. In germline, CDR1 is MDHEN, CDR2 SYDVKM. The CDR3 DNA reads TGTGCCAGCAGCGCTCAGACAGGGCGAGATGGCTACACCTTC. Translation gives CASSAQTGRDGYTF.

With respect to this clonotype: The final CDR3 position lacks the conserved phenylalanine or tryptophan, pointing to a likely read error. The chain has TRBV7-2 and TRBJ1-1, with D hard to call. Trimming removed 5 bases from V and 4 bases from J, with 20 bases in between. The CDR3 covers 16 residues. From germline, CDR1 is SGHTA and CDR2 FQGNSA. This CDR3 reads CASSTTSLLSLTEAFL. The CDR3 DNA reads TGTGCCAGCAGCACCACCTCGCTGCTTTCGCTCACTGAAGCTTTCCTT.

This clonotype came up many times. The chain is built from TRBV11-2 and TRBJ2-1, with 8 nucleotides matching TRBD2. The germline gives CDR1 SGHAT, CDR2 FQNNGV. The CDR3 loop spans 15 amino acids. V lost 4 bases, J lost 8 bases, and 10 bases stayed unmatched. CDR3 loop: CASSSSGLGTDEQFF. The CDR3 coding sequence is TGTGCCAGCAGCTCCTCGGGACTAGGGACTGATGAGCAGTTCTTC. Looking up the rest from reference TRBV11-2 and TRBJ2-1 gives the full variable domain: EAGVAQSPRYKIIEKRQSVAFWCNPISGHATLYWYQQILGQGPKLLIQFQNNGVVDDSQLPKDRFSAERLKGVDSTLKIQPAKLEDSAVYLCASSSSGLGTDEQFFGPGTRLTVL.

The chain employs TRBV28 and TRBJ1-5; no firm D call. Germline V lookup: CDR1 MDHEN, CDR2 SYDVKM. V was trimmed by 6 bases and J by 7 bases, leaving 19 bases between them. The CDR3 runs to 15 residues. Here the CDR3 DNA reads TGTGCCAGCAGCCCCCCCGGGCCGGGCGGCCAGCCCCAGCATTTT. Its translation: CASSPPGPGGQPQHF.

This clonotype was counted ten times or more. This chain uses TRBV6-5 with TRBJ1-1; D uncertain. V was trimmed by 0 bases and J by 6 bases, leaving 17 bases between them. CDR1 is MNHEY, CDR2 SVGAGI, per germline. The CDR3 contains 16 residues. This CDR3 is CASSYSISLAAPEAFF. DNA of the CDR3: TGTGCCAGCAGTTACTCGATCTCACTAGCAGCCCCTGAAGCTTTCTTT.

There are a few counts of this clonotype. CDR3: CASSLEGAGLQAFF. CDR3 DNA sequence: TGTGCCAGCAGCTTAGAGGGGGCTGGACTCCAAGCTTTCTTT. The chain has TRBV7-9 and TRBJ1-1, with TRBD1 matching over 7 bases. This CDR3 has 14 amino acids. Germline V lookup: CDR1 SEHNR, CDR2 FQNEAQ (reference sequence). With 1 base clipped from V and 9 bases from J, the junction kept 8 bases outside the gene matches.

This clonotype has more than one count but fewer than ten. The rearrangement links TRBV3-1 to TRBJ1-1; D gene unclear. V lost 1 base to trimming and J lost 8 bases, with 11 bases between them. Germline assignment: CDR1 LGHDT and CDR2 YNNKEL (reference sequence). The CDR3 runs 13 residues. The CDR3, as DNA: TGTGCCAGCAGCCAAGTTTACGAGAAAGAAGCTTTCTTT. This gives the protein CASSQVYEKEAFF.

This rearrangement joins TRBV7-2 to TRBJ2-2; either TRBD1 or TRBD2 may fit D (5 bases each). The CDR3 loop spans 16 amino acids. Germline CDR1 and CDR2: SGHTA and FQGNSA. V dropped 6 bases and J dropped 2 bases, with 16 bases sitting between them. The CDR3 sequence: CASSRDGSPNTGELFF. In DNA form, the CDR3 reads TGTGCCAGCAGTCGGGACGGCAGCCCTAACACCGGGGAGCTGTTTTTT.

Concerning this clonotype itself: One end of the junction varies from germline; a read error may be responsible. The chain carries TRBV11-2 and TRBJ2-5, with TRBD2 matching 12 bases. Germline CDR1 SGHAT, CDR2 FQNNGV. The CDR3 is 16 amino acids. CDR3 sequence (DNA): TGCGCCAGCACAGTCGCACTAGCGGGAGGTGATGAGACCCAGTACTTC. It encodes CASTVALAGGDETQYF.

This clonotype was observed many times. The CDR3 DNA reads as TGTGCCAGCAGTTTAGAACAGGACTATAATTCACCCCTCCACTTT. The encoded protein is CASSLEQDYNSPLHF. This rearrangement joins TRBV27 to TRBJ1-6; tentative D call: TRBD1 (5 bases). Germline V lookup: CDR1 MNHEY, CDR2 SMNVEV (reference sequence). The CDR3 consists of 15 residues. With 2 bases removed from V and 3 bases from J, the gap between germline ends came to 8 bases.

The sample holds one count of this clonotype. The gene calls are TRBV15 and TRBJ1-4; the D is unclear. This CDR3 has 13 amino acids. From germline, CDR1 is LNHNV and CDR2 YYDKDF (reference sequence). Trimming left V 4 bases short and J 12 bases short, with 15 bases between. DNA of the CDR3: TGTGCCACCAGCAATGACTTTCCCGTAGAACTGTTTTTT. Encoded protein: CATSNDFPVELFF.

This chain connects TRBV4-1 to TRBJ1-3; D is ambiguous. CDR3 length: 15 amino acids. The germline gives CDR1 MGHRA, CDR2 YSYEKL. V lost 0 bases and J 0 bases, leaving 6 bases between the germline ends. Here the CDR3 reads CASSQDRDSGNTIYF. The CDR3 nucleotides are TGCGCCAGCAGCCAAGATCGCGACTCTGGAAACACCATATATTTT.

This clonotype was counted a few times. The chain employs TRBV12-5 and TRBJ1-1, with TRBD1 matching over 12 bases. The V gene's germline CDR1 is LGHNT and CDR2 FRNRAP. The CDR3 totals 18 residues. J lost 1 base, V lost 1 base, and 7 bases had no gene match. The CDR3: CASGLGGGTGGQNTEAFF. The DNA of the CDR3 is TGTGCTAGTGGTTTGGGAGGGGGGACAGGGGGCCAGAACACTGAAGCTTTCTTT.

This rearrangement joins TRBV28 to TRBJ1-1; 8 positions agree with TRBD1. V gave up 4 bases and J gave up 1 base; unmatched junction bases: 23. The CDR3 runs to 21 residues. CDR1 MDHEN and CDR2 SYDVKM come from the germline V gene. The DNA for the CDR3 is TGTGCCAGCAGTTCATGGTGGCAGGGGGCGTCGGAGGGGAAGAGGAACACTGAAGCTTTCTTT. It is translated as CASSSWWQGASEGKRNTEAFF. Variable domain in full (rest from reference TRBV28 and TRBJ1-1): DVKVTQSSRYLVKRTGEKVFLECVQDMDHENMFWYRQDPGLGLRLIYFSYDVKMKEKGDIPEGYSVSREKKERFSLILESASTNQTSMYLCASSSWWQGASEGKRNTEAFFGQGTRLTVV.

This clonotype was observed a few times. The J gene is TRBJ2-7, the V gene TRBV13, with 7 positions matching TRBD2. This CDR3 is built from 14 residues. Looked up from germline, CDR1 is PRHDT and CDR2 is FYEKMQ (reference sequence). Losses at the gene ends were 2 bases for V and 0 bases for J; bases not matched to a gene: 1. CDR3 residues: CASSLWDYSYEQYF. The CDR3 DNA reads TGTGCCAGCAGCTTATGGGACTACTCCTACGAGCAGTACTTC.

This clonotype was found a few times. The chain employs TRBV11-2 and TRBJ1-1, with D perhaps TRBD1 (6 bases). Between the trimmed V and J ends, which lost 4 bases and 4 bases, there was a span of 19 bases. The CDR3 loop spans 16 amino acids. Germline V gene sequence: CDR1 SGHAT, CDR2 FQNNGV. The CDR3 nucleotides read TGTGCCAGCAGCTCCCTAGGGGGTGGGCGCAGCACTGAAGCTTTCTTT. It yields the protein CASSSLGGGRSTEAFF.

The chain joins TRBV30 to TRBJ1-1, with D unresolved. V lost 0 bases, J lost 0 bases, and 8 bases lay in between. The CDR3 length is 14 residues. Germline V gene data show CDR1 as GTSNPN and CDR2 as SVGIG (reference sequence). The CDR3 DNA follows: TGTGCCTGGAGTGTAGGGTCCATGAACACTGAAGCTTTCTTT. Amino acids: CAWSVGSMNTEAFF.

This sequence joins TRBV19 and TRBJ1-2; 8 bases are a match to TRBD1. The CDR3 runs 16 residues. CDR1 is LNHDA, CDR2 SQIVND, per germline (reference sequence). The ends lost 8 bases at V and 8 bases at J; junction bases unmatched: 19. The CDR3 is CASRLMDRVNIKGYTF. CDR3 bases: TGTGCCAGTCGCCTCATGGACAGGGTGAATATTAAAGGCTACACCTTC.